This T cell receptor (beta chain) was found in a study of identical twins (dated by TCRdb to 2015 to 2016). For context, the study as a whole: TCR alpha and beta repertoires from monozygotic twins, unrelated adults of various ages and cord blood were deep-sequenced to test whether fetal clonotypes persist. To rule out contamination, the twin experiments were replicated at different times with different library preparation protocols.

Receptor libraries were prepared by 5' RACE. Sequenced on an Illumina HiSeq 2000. A universal primer binding site was added through template switching, and the final cDNA carried a unique molecular identifier so that TCR cDNA molecules could be counted accurately. First-strand cDNA for TCR alpha and beta chains was synthesized from specific primers in the conserved constant-segment region. To control for contamination, every cDNA library carried two barcodes: a SMART-Mk sample barcode plus Illumina barcodes. Two successive PCR steps introduced TruSeq adapter sequences along with Illumina sample barcodes. Sequencing of the TCR alpha and beta cDNA libraries was done on the Illumina HiSeq platform using custom primers. In the source study's methods: Unique molecular identifiers were extracted from raw reads with MiGEC, and CDR3 positions were determined with MiXCR. For each individual, recombination models were inferred using an EM algorithm with the repgenHMM and IGoR tools. Shared clonotype analysis was performed with the tcR package in R, normalizing sharing by the product of cloneset sizes. To study raw recombination without the effects of thymic and clonal selection, out-of-frame nonproductive sequences were analyzed. In TCRdb, the public reads were trimmed at Q25 with fastp and aligned with MiXCR, with productive beta chains retained. Each CDR3 protein appears once, grouped with its most common genes and DNA. The V and J calls were determined by TCRdb, not by the authors. The sample data list around 1.7 million distinct CDR3 sequences, and under 35% of these were observed just once. Of the sample, less than 0.35% is held by the ten largest clones.

Every donor in the study was a healthy Caucasian. The CDR3 contains 15 residues, cysteine and phenylalanine counted. Only the CDR3 DNA is retained, 45 bases long and in frame from the first base. Trimming at the junction amounts to 1 base on V and 8 bases on J, and the germline ends lie 18 bases apart. CDR1 and CDR2 are drawn from the germline V gene: SGHAT, FQNNGV. Study-wide findings and limitations: Abundant cord blood beta clonotypes had fewer insertions, young adult naive repertoires showed a similar but weaker trend, and memory repertoires showed no such trend. A weaker excess of twin sharing was found in beta out-of-frame sequences because the signal-to-noise ratio was lowered by fewer shared sequences. Out-of-frame TCR alpha sharing in monozygotic twins was systematically underestimated by recombination models, whereas sharing between unrelated individuals was in agreement with the recombination models. Because the same donors could not be followed over many years, the conclusions relied on cross-sectional statistical analysis. Zero-insertion analyses could be partly confounded by invariant T cells such as MAIT and iNKT, though diverse VJ usage argued against such confounding for most clonotypes. Compared with coincidental sharing between unrelated individuals, out-of-frame TCR alpha sequences shared between twins showed an excess of sequences with low generation probability.

This clonotype turned up a few times. No antigen is known for it. No much larger clonotype is one base removed from it; base qualities were not supplied. The sequence links TRBV11-2 to TRBJ2-7; a confident D gene designation cannot be given. The sample comprised cord blood. The TCR sequence derives from a newborn girl in good health. The CDR3 corresponds to CASSLGWTPLPQQYF. The nucleotide sequence is given as TGTGCCAGCAGCTTAGGATGGACCCCTCTCCCGCAGCAGTACTTC.